Shown below are 23 T cell receptor beta chains from a single sample sequenced in a study of CD8 T cells in ankylosing spondylitis (TCRdb year 2017). Libraries were constructed by 5' RACE. The sequencing machine was an Illumina HiSeq 2500. TCRdb reanalyzed the raw reads on its own, using fastp at Q25 for trimming and MiXCR for clone calling, and kept in-frame beta chains. Records with the same CDR3 protein are collapsed into one entry carrying the most frequent genes and DNA. A total of fewer than 200,000 distinct CDR3 sequences appear in this sample, roughly 18% of them only once. The ten largest make up roughly 4.5% of the sample. The material sequenced was blood, either unsorted or a sorted T cell fraction (not recorded which). These receptors were taken from a male donor between 5 and 35 years old with ankylosing spondylitis or in good health (not recorded which). Donor details come from another sample of the same person, matched by shared clones.

CDR3 coding DNA: TGTGCCACCAGTGATTTCGGGGCTCGGGCAGATACGCAGTATTTT. It encodes CATSDFGARADTQYF. The J gene is TRBJ2-3, the V gene TRBV24-1; D is possibly TRBD1 or TRBD2 (5 bases each). CDR1 and CDR2 (germline): KGHDR, SFDVKD. The CDR3 loop spans 15 amino acids. The V end lost 1 base, the J end lost 4 bases, and 11 bases lay between the germline ends.

The gene calls are TRBV5-4 and TRBJ2-1; no firm D call. CDR3 length equals 13 residues. V lost 1 base to trimming and J lost 9 bases, with 11 bases between them. CDR1 is SGHNT and CDR2 is YYREEE in the germline V gene (reference sequence). CDR3 region: CASSLSAVGEQFF. In nucleotides, the CDR3 is TGTGCCAGCAGCTTGTCGGCTGTGGGTGAGCAGTTCTTC.

The sample holds many counts of this clonotype. The chain employs TRBV5-1 and TRBJ2-5; D ambiguous. V lost 0 bases and J lost 3, with 18 bases in between. The length of the CDR3 is 17 residues. Germline V gene lookup returns CDR1 SGHRS and CDR2 YFSETQ. The CDR3 reads CASSLEGLVTYKETQYF. CDR3 DNA sequence: TGCGCCAGCAGCTTGGAGGGCCTCGTCACCTACAAAGAGACCCAGTACTTC.

The chain uses TRBV5-6 and TRBJ2-7, with D tentatively TRBD1 (5 bases). This CDR3 spans 12 amino acids. The germline V gene has CDR1 SGHDT and CDR2 YYEEEE. V lost 4 bases, J lost 5 bases, and 10 bases lay in between. CDR3 in DNA: TGTGCCAGCAGCACCGACAGTGACGAGCAGTACGTC. Encoded protein: CASSTDSDEQYV.

The gene calls are TRBV2 and TRBJ1-4, with D tentatively TRBD1 (5 bases). The germline gives CDR1 SNHLY, CDR2 FYNNEI. The germline V and J ends were trimmed by 7 bases and 8 bases, with 11 bases remaining between them. The CDR3 has 12 residues. The CDR3 nucleotides are TGTGCCAGCAACGGGGCAGGGGAAAAACTGTTTTTT. This codes for CASNGAGEKLFF. Together with reference TRBV2 and TRBJ1-4, the CDR3 gives the full variable domain: EPEVTQTPSHQVTQMGQEVILRCVPISNHLYFYWYRQILGQKVEFLVSFYNNEISEKSEIFDDQFSVERPDGSNFTLKIRSTKLEDSAMYFCASNGAGEKLFFGSGTQLSVL.

This clonotype was detected many times. The rearrangement uses TRBV4-3 and TRBJ2-3; D unclear. This CDR3 has 18 residues. Trimming left V 0 bases short and J 2 bases short, with 18 bases between. Germline CDR1 is LGHNA and CDR2 is YSLEER. The CDR3, as DNA: TGCGCCAGCAGCCAAGAGACTCAGGTCCCGCGAGACACAGATACGCAGTATTTT. Amino acid sequence: CASSQETQVPRDTDTQYF.

This clonotype was recorded many times. The chain has TRBV19 and TRBJ2-3, with D hard to call. Germline loops: CDR1 LNHDA, CDR2 SQIVND (reference sequence). The CDR3 sequence is 14 residues long. The V end was cut by 3 bases, the J end by 1 base, with 8 bases between. The chain's CDR3 is CASSMWPGTDTQYF. For the CDR3, the DNA is TGTGCCAGTAGTATGTGGCCCGGCACAGATACGCAGTATTTT.

Remarks on this clonotype: A single base separates this from a much larger clone, so it may be a read error. V usage is TRBV20-1 and J usage is TRBJ1-3; TRBD1 matches 9 bases. Germline lookup yields CDR1 DFQATT and CDR2 SNEGSKA (reference sequence). The CDR3 spans 14 residues. The DNA for the CDR3 is TGCAGTGCTTACAGGGGGCTTAATGGAAACTCCATATATTTT. Translation: CSAYRGLNGNSIYF.

This clonotype was seen repeatedly, ten times or more. This chain joins TRBV5-1 and TRBJ2-2; possibly TRBD2 for D (5 bases). The CDR3 loop spans 16 amino acids. Germline V gene lookup returns CDR1 SGHRS and CDR2 YFSETQ. V was trimmed by 4 bases and J by 5 bases, leaving 18 bases between them. The chain's CDR3 is CASSGGPNYLTGELFF. DNA for the CDR3: TGCGCCAGCAGCGGAGGACCGAATTACTTAACCGGGGAGCTGTTTTTT.

This clonotype was counted at least ten times. The genes are TRBV6-9 and TRBJ1-5; perhaps TRBD1 as D (5 bases). Looked up from germline, CDR1 is MNHGY and CDR2 is SVAAGI. The CDR3 loop spans 16 amino acids. Trimming left V 0 bases short and J 6 bases short, with 15 bases between. This CDR3 reads CASSYSRALGGQPQHF. DNA for the CDR3: TGTGCCAGCAGTTATTCAAGGGCACTCGGGGGTCAGCCCCAGCATTTT.

This clonotype was counted many times. This chain uses TRBV24-1 with TRBJ1-2, with unresolved D. The germline V gene has CDR1 KGHDR and CDR2 SFDVKD. The CDR3 totals 14 residues. V lost 0 bases and J lost 1, with 5 bases in between. The chain's CDR3 is CATSDLHSNYGYTF. The CDR3, as DNA: TGTGCCACCAGTGATTTGCACAGTAACTATGGCTACACCTTC.

This clonotype was recorded at least ten times. The chain carries TRBV24-1 and TRBJ2-5, with TRBD1 matching over 7 bases. The CDR3 has 18 residues. Germline V gene lookup returns CDR1 KGHDR and CDR2 SFDVKD. The trim removed 0 bases at V and 3 bases at J, leaving 12 bases unmatched. The CDR3 DNA reads as TGTGCCACCAGTGATTTGCTGTTGGGACAGTACCCCAAAGAGACCCAGTACTTC. Residues: CATSDLLLGQYPKETQYF.

This clonotype has ten or more counts. At one of its ends the junction is not consistent with the germline gene, which may arise from a read error. The rearrangement joins TRBV7-7 to TRBJ2-3; possible D gene TRBD2, 5 bases. This CDR3 is built from 14 residues. Germline V gives CDR1 SSHAT, CDR2 FNYEAQ (reference sequence). The CDR3 DNA reads TGTGCCAGCAGCCTAGCAGATGACACAGATACGCAGTATTTT. Protein product: CASSLADDTDTQYF.

V gene TRBV7-9 combines with J gene TRBJ2-7; D not resolved. Germline V lookup: CDR1 SEHNR, CDR2 FQNEAQ (reference sequence). Trimming removed 2 bases at V and 5 bases at J, with 16 bases between. CDR3 size: 15 residues. In DNA, the CDR3 is TGTGCCAGCAGCTTATTGGGGTCGGGTCGGGACGAGCAGTACTTC. It is translated as CASSLLGSGRDEQYF.

In its sample, this clonotype was seen once. It is likely a read error, because the conserved phenylalanine at the end of the CDR3 is missing. V is TRBV9 and J is TRBJ2-1; 9 bases line up with TRBD2. The germline V gene has CDR1 SGDLS and CDR2 YYNGEE. The CDR3 is 18 residues long. CDR3 nucleotide sequence: TGTGCCAGCAGCCCCCTCGAGCTAGCGGGGAGCTCCTACAATGATCAGTTCTCC. The encoded protein is CASSPLELAGSSYNDQFS.

The chain employs TRBV21-1 and TRBJ2-1; the D call of TRBD1 is as the table states it, not checked on the DNA. TRBV21-1 is a pseudogene. The CDR3 covers 18 residues. In nucleotides, the CDR3 is TGTGCCAGCAGCAAAGATCTGACAGGGGAGGTTCTGGGTAATGAGCAGTTCTTC. Translating it yields CASSKDLTGEVLGNEQFF.

In regard to this clonotype: This may stem from a read error, because a much larger clone lies one nucleotide away. The V and J genes are TRBV5-1 and TRBJ1-2; TRBD1 agrees at 11 bases. The CDR3 consists of 13 residues. Per the germline V gene, CDR1 is SGHRS and CDR2 is YFSETQ. The CDR3 nucleotides are TGCGCCAGCGGGACAGGGGGAGACTATGGCTACCCCTTC. Translating gives CASGTGGDYGYPF. Variable domain in full (rest from reference TRBV5-1 and TRBJ1-2): KAGVTQTPRYLIKTRGQQVTLSCSPISGHRSVSWYQQTPGQGLQFLFEYFSETQRNKGNFPGRFSGRQFSNSRSEMNVSTLELGDSALYLCASGTGGDYGYPFGSGTRLTVV.

This clonotype has at least ten counts. This chain joins TRBV4-1 and TRBJ2-1; no clear D. Germline values: CDR1 MGHRA, CDR2 YSYEKL. The CDR3 consists of 14 residues. The germline V and J ends were trimmed by 1 base and 5 bases, with 9 bases remaining between them. CDR3: CASSQVGGNNEQFF. CDR3 DNA: TGCGCCAGCAGCCAAGTCGGCGGAAACAATGAGCAGTTCTTC.

The rearrangement uses TRBV7-9 and TRBJ2-7, with 8 bases identical to TRBD1. CDR3 length: 15 amino acids. The trim removed 5 bases at V and 4 bases at J, leaving 10 bases unmatched. Germline assignment: CDR1 SEHNR and CDR2 FQNEAQ (reference sequence). Here the CDR3 DNA reads TGTGCCAGCAGCAGGGCCAGGGGGCGCCTATACGAGCAGTACTTC. This sequence encodes CASSRARGRLYEQYF.

This clonotype appeared many times. The gene calls are TRBV20-1 and TRBJ2-7; D is uncertain. This CDR3 contains 13 residues. Between the trimmed V and J ends, which lost 5 bases and 0 bases, there was a span of 11 bases. Germline CDR1 reads DFQATT; CDR2 reads SNEGSKA (reference sequence). The CDR3 DNA sequence: TGCAGTGCTCTGGCGGATTACTCCTACGAGCAGTACGTC. This translates into CSALADYSYEQYV.

This clonotype has ten or more counts. The chain recombines TRBV3-1 with TRBJ2-1; D is tentatively TRBD1 or TRBD2 (5 bases each). V gave up 2 bases and J gave up 6 bases, with 17 bases separating them. Per the germline V gene, CDR1 is LGHDT and CDR2 is YNNKEL (reference sequence). The CDR3 contains 16 residues. Written as DNA, the CDR3 is TGTGCCAGCAGCCAACGCCGGGACCAACCCTCCAATGAGCAGTTCTTC. As protein: CASSQRRDQPSNEQFF.

Ten or more counts support this clonotype. The chain joins TRBV5-6 to TRBJ2-3; D gene uncertain. The CDR3 has 15 residues. Per the germline V gene, CDR1 is SGHDT and CDR2 is YYEEEE. The V end was cut by 0 bases, the J end by 2 bases, with 10 bases between. The CDR3 nucleotides are TGTGCCAGCAGCTTGGTGGAGCGCTACACAGATACGCAGTATTTT. As protein: CASSLVERYTDTQYF.

This clonotype was counted at least ten times. The CDR3 sequence: CASSLASGPDSSGANVLTF. The CDR3 DNA reads as TGTGCCAGCAGCTTAGCGTCGGGCCCCGATTCCTCTGGGGCCAACGTCCTGACTTTC. V is TRBV7-8 and J is TRBJ2-6; D is undetermined. Per germline, CDR1 SGHVS and CDR2 FQNEAQ. Trimming removed 0 bases at V and 0 bases at J, with 15 bases between. There are 19 residues in the CDR3.